Shown below are 21 T cell receptor beta chains from a single sample sequenced in a study of T cell repertoires in cytomegalovirus infection. One entry per CDR3 protein, called by TCRdb with MiXCR from the reads. The sample lists approximately 590,000 distinct CDR3 sequences, approximately 40% occurring once. The antigens for these receptors are not known. Specimen: cultured PBMCs, collected from culture after CMV antigen stimulation. These receptors were obtained from a human donor in good health (CMV status not recorded). Some clones in this sample may be carry-over from other donors' samples.

J is TRBJ1-1 and V is TRBV6-6, with a tentative D call TRBD1 (6 bases). The germline V gene has CDR1 MNHNY and CDR2 SVGAGI (reference sequence). The CDR3 is made up of 15 amino acids. The V end was cut by 5 bases, the J end by 0 bases, with 13 bases between. The CDR3 DNA reads as TGTGCCAGCAGTCCGGCCGACAGGTTGAACACTGAAGCTTTCTTT. It is translated as CASSPADRLNTEAFF.

This clonotype was observed at least ten times. J is TRBJ2-1 and V is TRBV7-8; D ambiguous. V lost 6 bases and J 0 bases, leaving 12 bases between the germline ends. The CDR3 contains 15 residues. Germline values: CDR1 SGHVS, CDR2 FQNEAQ. CDR3 sequence: CASSPQASSYNEQFF. The DNA of the CDR3 is TGTGCCAGCAGTCCGCAGGCTTCCTCCTACAATGAGCAGTTCTTC.

Here the CDR3 DNA reads TGTGCCATCAGAGGGGACAGGGGGAACACTGAAGCTTTCTTT. Protein product: CAIRGDRGNTEAFF. The chain carries TRBV10-3 and TRBJ1-1, with TRBD1 matching 10 bases. The J segment lost 1 base and the V segment lost 6 bases, leaving 2 bases of the junction unmatched. Germline-derived CDR1 and CDR2 are ENHRY and SYGVKD. The CDR3 has 14 amino acids.

This chain uses TRBV6-2 or TRBV6-3 with TRBJ1-1; no definite D call. The CDR3 sequence is 13 residues long. Germline CDR1 MNHEY, CDR2 SVGEGT. The V end lost 6 bases, the J end lost 7 bases, and 15 bases lay between the germline ends. The CDR3 nucleotides are TGTGCCAGCAGCTCCCCGGTGCTAAATGAAGCTTTCTTT. Residues: CASSSPVLNEAFF.

The rearrangement uses TRBV28 and TRBJ1-4, with D unresolved. The CDR3 loop spans 14 amino acids. Germline V gene lookup returns CDR1 MDHEN and CDR2 SYDVKM. The germline V and J ends were trimmed by 4 bases and 8 bases, with 14 bases remaining between them. The DNA of the CDR3 is TGTGCCAGCAGTTCCATGCTAGGGTCGGAAAAACTGTTTTTT. It yields the protein CASSSMLGSEKLFF. Using reference TRBV28 and TRBJ1-4 for the parts outside the CDR3, the full variable domain is DVKVTQSSRYLVKRTGEKVFLECVQDMDHENMFWYRQDPGLGLRLIYFSYDVKMKEKGDIPEGYSVSREKKERFSLILESASTNQTSMYLCASSSMLGSEKLFFGSGTQLSVL.

The gene calls are TRBV30 and TRBJ2-1; either TRBD1 or TRBD2 may fit D (5 bases each). Germline loops: CDR1 GTSNPN, CDR2 SVGIG (reference sequence). This CDR3 is 11 amino acids long. Trimming pared 1 base from V and 10 bases from J, leaving 8 bases between. Here the CDR3 DNA reads TGTGCCTGGAGTGCCCGGGACGAGCAGTTCTTC. Residues: CAWSARDEQFF.

In this sample, this clonotype turned up a few times. The chain has TRBV7-2 and TRBJ2-7; D may match TRBD1 or TRBD2 (6 bases each). Trimming removed 1 base from V and 2 bases from J, with 12 bases in between. The germline V gene has CDR1 SGHTA and CDR2 FQGNSA. CDR3 length: 15 residues. This CDR3 is CASSLVKGGPYEQYF. For the CDR3, the DNA is TGTGCCAGCAGCTTAGTCAAGGGGGGCCCCTACGAGCAGTACTTC.

V usage is TRBV2 and J usage is TRBJ1-2; no clear D gene. V lost 6 bases, J lost 8 bases, and 7 bases lay in between. The germline gives CDR1 SNHLY, CDR2 FYNNEI. This CDR3 has 10 amino acids. The CDR3 protein is CASRGKGYTF. For the CDR3, the DNA is TGTGCCAGCAGGGGGAAGGGCTACACCTTC.

As DNA, the CDR3 is TGTGCCAGCAGCTCTAACAGCGATCAGCCCCAGCATTTT. It translates to CASSSNSDQPQHF. The rearrangement links TRBV7-9 to TRBJ1-5; D remains ambiguous. CDR1 is SEHNR and CDR2 is FQNEAQ in the germline V gene (reference sequence). Trimming cost V 4 bases and J 5 bases, with 9 bases left between them. CDR3 length equals 13 residues.

This chain uses TRBV11-3 with TRBJ2-2; no reliable D call. Germline values: CDR1 SGHNT, CDR2 YENEEA. V lost 1 base to trimming and J lost 7 bases, with 10 bases between them. The CDR3 covers 14 residues. CDR3 DNA sequence: TGTGCCAGCAGCTTAGTGCCAGGCCACGGGGAGCTGTTTTTT. Its translation: CASSLVPGHGELFF. The full variable domain, in which reference TRBV11-3 and TRBJ2-2 provide the parts outside the CDR3, is EAGVVQSPRYKIIEKKQPVAFWCNPISGHNTLYWYLQNLGQGPELLIRYENEEAVDDSQLPKDRFSAERLKGVDSTLKIQPAELGDSAVYLCASSLVPGHGELFFGEGSRLTVL.

This clonotype turned up a few times. The chain combines TRBV12-3 or TRBV12-4 with TRBJ1-4; D is unresolved. V lost 2 bases, J lost 3 bases, and 4 bases lay in between. The CDR3 loop spans 13 amino acids. DNA of the CDR3: TGTGCCAGCAGTTTATCGGCTAATGAAAAACTGTTTTTT. Translated, it gives CASSLSANEKLFF.

V usage is TRBV11-2 and J usage is TRBJ2-7; D is perhaps TRBD1 or TRBD2 (5 bases each). The germline V gene has CDR1 SGHAT and CDR2 FQNNGV. Trimming pared 1 base from V and 3 bases from J, leaving 13 bases between. The CDR3 length is 15 residues. The CDR3 nucleotides are TGTGCCAGCAGCTTAGGGGCAGGGACCCACTACGAGCAGTACTTC. This codes for CASSLGAGTHYEQYF.

V and J are TRBV6-1 and TRBJ1-1, with D tentatively TRBD1 (5 bases). Germline assignment: CDR1 MNHNS and CDR2 SASEGT. V dropped 6 bases and J dropped 4 bases, with 9 bases sitting between them. This CDR3 has 12 residues. CDR3 nucleotides: TGTGCCAGCAGGAGGGGTTCCACTGAAGCTTTCTTT. Its protein is CASRRGSTEAFF.

This clonotype has a handful of counts. The CDR3 nucleotides are TGTGCCAGCAGTCCTTGGCGGGGGTTTGGGGCCAACGTCCTGACTTTC. Translation: CASSPWRGFGANVLTF. The rearrangement links TRBV6-2 or TRBV6-3 to TRBJ2-6, with 7 bases that match TRBD2. The CDR3 loop spans 16 amino acids. Germline CDR1 is MNHEY and CDR2 is SVGEGT. V was pared by 5 bases and J by 3 bases, with 7 bases of the junction left unmatched.

The genes are TRBV28 and TRBJ1-6; a possible D gene is TRBD1 (5 bases). This CDR3 is built from 17 residues. Per germline, CDR1 MDHEN and CDR2 SYDVKM. Trimming took off 5 bases at V and 2 bases at J, with 16 bases between the two ends. CDR3 amino acids: CASSGSDRGTYNSPLHF. The CDR3 bases are TGTGCCAGCAGTGGGTCAGATCGGGGGACCTATAATTCACCCCTCCACTTT.

The genes are TRBV11-2 and TRBJ2-3, with 14 positions matching TRBD2. Germline loops: CDR1 SGHAT, CDR2 FQNNGV. The CDR3 spans 16 residues. V lost 5 bases and J lost 6; bases outside the gene matches: 7. In nucleotides, the CDR3 is TGTGCCAGCAGCGTCTCGACTAGCGGGAGGGCCGATACGCAGTATTTT. This translates into CASSVSTSGRADTQYF.

V and J are TRBV7-2 and TRBJ2-1; D uncertain. V lost 5 bases to trimming and J lost 8 bases, with 19 bases between them. Germline V CDR1 and CDR2: SGHTA, FQGNSA. The CDR3 is 15 residues long. In nucleotides, the CDR3 is TGTGCCAGCAGCCCGGCCCGGGTACAAGTCGATGAGCAGTTCTTC. It encodes CASSPARVQVDEQFF. Variable domain in full (rest from reference TRBV7-2 and TRBJ2-1): GAGVSQSPSNKVTEKGKDVELRCDPISGHTALYWYRQSLGQGLEFLIYFQGNSAPDKSGLPSDRFSAERTGGSVSTLTIQRTQQEDSAVYLCASSPARVQVDEQFFGPGTRLTVL.

This clonotype was seen ten or more times. The chain couples TRBV7-2 to TRBJ2-1; possible D gene TRBD2, 6 bases. V was shortened by 4 bases and J by 7 bases, with 11 bases between the two germline ends. This CDR3 region has 13 residues. The germline V gene encodes CDR1 SGHTA and CDR2 FQGNSA. The CDR3 bases are TGTGCCAGCAGCTGGCGGGACGGGAATGAGCAGTTCTTC. Encoded protein: CASSWRDGNEQFF.

The chain combines TRBV12-3 or TRBV12-4 with TRBJ1-5; 8 bases fit TRBD1. The trim removed 1 base at V and 7 bases at J, leaving 9 bases unmatched. The CDR3 loop spans 16 amino acids. The CDR3 DNA sequence: TGTGCCAGCAGTTTAGGGCCCAGGGGGCCAGACCAGCCCCAGCATTTT. It translates to CASSLGPRGPDQPQHF.

The chain combines TRBV9 with TRBJ1-1, with D maybe TRBD1 (5 bases). Germline assignment: CDR1 SGDLS and CDR2 YYNGEE. The CDR3 has 15 residues. V was trimmed by 2 bases and J by 0 bases, leaving 11 bases between them. CDR3 sequence reads: CASSVGPAMNTEAFF. The DNA of the CDR3 is TGTGCCAGCAGCGTGGGGCCGGCGATGAACACTGAAGCTTTCTTT. The complete variable domain, with remaining parts taken from reference TRBV9 and TRBJ1-1, reads DSGVTQTPKHLITATGQRVTLRCSPRSGDLSVYWYQQSLDQGLQFLIQYYNGEERAKGNILERFSAQQFPDLHSELNLSSLELGDSALYFCASSVGPAMNTEAFFGQGTRLTVV.

The chain links TRBV4-1 to TRBJ1-5, with 12 bases lining up with TRBD1. Germline assignment: CDR1 MGHRA and CDR2 YSYEKL. The CDR3 contains 19 residues. With 0 bases clipped from V and 9 bases from J, the junction kept 15 bases outside the gene matches. The CDR3 bases are TGCGCCAGCAGCCAAGATTACCGGGGACAGGGGGCTTCCTTCTGGCCCCAGCATTTT. Its translation: CASSQDYRGQGASFWPQHF.